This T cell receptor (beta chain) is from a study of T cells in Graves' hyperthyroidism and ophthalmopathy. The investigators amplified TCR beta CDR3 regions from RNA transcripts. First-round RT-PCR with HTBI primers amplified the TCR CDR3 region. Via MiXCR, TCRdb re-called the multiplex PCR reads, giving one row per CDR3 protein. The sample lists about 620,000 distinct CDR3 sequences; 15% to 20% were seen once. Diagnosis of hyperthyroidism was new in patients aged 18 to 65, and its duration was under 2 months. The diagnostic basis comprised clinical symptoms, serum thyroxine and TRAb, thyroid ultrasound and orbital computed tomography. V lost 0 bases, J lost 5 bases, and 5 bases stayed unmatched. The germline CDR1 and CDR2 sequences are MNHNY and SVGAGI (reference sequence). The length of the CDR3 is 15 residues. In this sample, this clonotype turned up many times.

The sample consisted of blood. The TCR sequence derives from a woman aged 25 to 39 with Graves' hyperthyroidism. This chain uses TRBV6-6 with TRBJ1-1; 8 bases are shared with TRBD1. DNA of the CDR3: TGTGCCAGCAGTTACTCGGGCAGGGGGCGAACTGAAGCTTTCTTT. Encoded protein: CASSYSGRGRTEAFF.